These T cell receptor beta chains were read from a single sample in a study of beta chain features in type 1 diabetes. Libraries were prepared by immunoSEQ multiplex PCR; TCRdb keeps only in-frame clonotypes and omits some of them. The table lists 500,000 to 850,000 clones, roughly an eighth of them singletons. Sequenced: naive CD4+ T cells from blood. These receptors were collected from a man aged 18 to 29 with type 1 diabetes. The CDR3 runs from the conserved cysteine through the conserved F or W. The D gene is left open where the match is weak. Clone size, where shown, is once, few, many, or a class for clones that have expanded.

j_call v_call d_call clone_size cdr3_nt cdr3_aa
TRBJ2-5 TRBV7-2 NA few TGTGCCAGCAGCTTAGGATTAGGGGTAACAGAGACCCAGTACTTC CASSLGLGVTETQYF
TRBJ2-2 TRBV5-8 TRBD2 NA TGTGCCAGCGCTAGCGGGAGAGGAGACACCGGGGAGCTGTTTTTT CASASGRGDTGELFF
TRBJ2-7 TRBV11-2 NA NA TGTGCCAGCAGCAATCTCCGGGACTCGACCTACGAGCAGTACTTC CASSNLRDSTYEQYF
TRBJ2-5 TRBV9 NA few TGTGCCAGCAGCGACTCCCCTACGGACAATGGGAAGAAGACCCAGTACTTC CASSDSPTDNGKKTQYF
TRBJ2-5 TRBV18 NA NA TGTGCCAGCTCACCTTACAGGGACCAAGAGACCCAGTACTTC CASSPYRDQETQYF
TRBJ1-6 TRBV4-3 NA NA TGCGCCAGCAGCCAAGATACAGGGATCAGGTCACCCCTCCACTTT CASSQDTGIRSPLHF
TRBJ1-2 TRBV7-3 NA NA TGTGCCAGCAGCCCCCTAACAGCCGGGGGCTACACCTTC CASSPLTAGGYTF
TRBJ2-1 TRBV27 TRBD2 few TGTGCCAGCAGTTTAAGGGAGGGGACGACGGACTCCTACAATGAGCAGTTCTTC CASSLREGTTDSYNEQFF
TRBJ2-5 TRBV5-1 NA few TGCGCCAGCAGCCCCCGTGAAAGTCAAGAGACCCAGTACTTC CASSPRESQETQYF
TRBJ1-6 TRBV27 NA NA TGTGCCAGCAGTTCCTACTCCTATAATTCACCCCTCCACTTT CASSSYSYNSPLHF
TRBJ2-7 TRBV7-2 NA NA TGTGCCAGCAGCGACAGTGCCTCTACAGAGCAGTACTTC CASSDSASTEQYF
TRBJ1-2 TRBV30 NA few TGTGCCTGGAGTGTACGAAGTTGGGGCTACACCTTC CAWSVRSWGYTF
TRBJ2-7 TRBV29-1 TRBD2 few TGCAGCGGAAAATCGGGACTAGCGTCAAACGAGCAGTACTTC CSGKSGLASNEQYF
TRBJ2-7 TRBV10-3 TRBD2 few TGTGCCATCAGTGATAGCGGGGCAGAAGGCCACGAGCAGTACTTC CAISDSGAEGHEQYF
TRBJ2-6 TRBV7-2 NA NA TGTGCCAGCAGCCCTTCAGGCTCTGGGGCCAACGTCCTGACTTTC CASSPSGSGANVLTF
TRBJ2-1 TRBV7-3 NA NA TGTGCCAGCAGCTTAGTCCACAATGAGCAGTTCTTC CASSLVHNEQFF
TRBJ1-1 TRBV11-2 TRBD1 NA TGTGCCAGCAGTTCGGACAGGGACACTGAAGCTTTCTTT CASSSDRDTEAFF
TRBJ2-7 TRBV7-2 NA NA TGTGCCAGCAGCTCCCCAGGGGTATACGAGCAGTACTTC CASSSPGVYEQYF
TRBJ1-1 TRBV5-4 NA few TGTGCCAGCAGCTTGCCTGGGGCTGCGAGCACTGAAGCTTTCTTT CASSLPGAASTEAFF
TRBJ2-1 TRBV7-9 TRBD2 NA TGTGCCAGCAGAACCCCTGTGGGCGGGGGCTACAATGAGCAGTTCTTC CASRTPVGGGYNEQFF
TRBJ2-1 TRBV20-1 NA NA TGCAGTGCTACGAACAATGAGCAGTTCTTC CSATNNEQFF
TRBJ1-5 TRBV4-3 TRBD1 few TGCGCCAGCAGCCAAGACGGACAGGGGGGAAATCAGCCCCAGCATTTT CASSQDGQGGNQPQHF
TRBJ1-2 TRBV28 NA few TGTGCCAGCAGTTTACGTCAGTGGTTGGGCTACACCTTC CASSLRQWLGYTF
TRBJ2-3 TRBV7-7 TRBD2 NA TGTGCTAGCAGCTTGGGGACTAGCGCGGTCACAGATACGCAGTATTTT CASSLGTSAVTDTQYF
TRBJ2-7 TRBV7-2 NA few TGTGCCAGCAGCTTAGTCGGAGGCAACTACGAGCAGTACTTC CASSLVGGNYEQYF
TRBJ2-2 TRBV6-6 NA NA TGTGCCAGCAGTTACCCCCGGGAGGAGCTGTTTTTT CASSYPREELFF
TRBJ2-7 TRBV7-9 NA NA TGTGCCAGCAGCTCACAGGGTTACGAGCAGTACTTC CASSSQGYEQYF
TRBJ1-5 TRBV30 NA few TGTGCCTGGAGTGGAGGGGCTCAGCCCCAGCATTTT CAWSGGAQPQHF
TRBJ2-6 TRBV10-2 TRBD2 few TGCGCCAGCAGGAGACTAGCGGGAGAATCTGGGGCCAACGTCCTGACTTTC CASRRLAGESGANVLTF
TRBJ2-1 TRBV29-1 TRBD2 NA TGCAGCTGTTTAGCGGGATCCTACAATGAGCAGTTCTTC CSCLAGSYNEQFF
TRBJ1-6 TRBV30 NA NA TGTGCCTGGAGTGTACTGGGAAATTCACCCCTCCACTTT CAWSVLGNSPLHF
TRBJ2-1 TRBV7-2 NA NA TGTGCCAGCAGCCCAGGGGGGGGCGCGTACAGTTATGAGCAGTTCTTC CASSPGGGAYSYEQFF
TRBJ2-5 TRBV4-2 NA NA TGTGCCAGCAGCCTAGGGACTTTAGAAGAGACCCAGTACTTC CASSLGTLEETQYF
TRBJ2-3 TRBV7-9 TRBD2 NA TGTGCCAGCAGCTACCCCATTTGGGAGGGAGGAAGGGCAGATACGCAGTATTTT CASSYPIWEGGRADTQYF
TRBJ1-3 TRBV28 NA NA TGTGCCAGCAGTTCGACAGGTTCCTCTGGAAACACCATATATTTT CASSSTGSSGNTIYF
TRBJ2-7 TRBV27 NA few TGTGCCAGCAGCTACACATATACTTCCCCTTGGGAGCAGTACTTC CASSYTYTSPWEQYF
TRBJ2-7 TRBV7-2 NA NA TGTGCCAGCAGCTTAGAGGCCCGATCCTACGAGCAGTACTTC CASSLEARSYEQYF
TRBJ2-1 TRBV6-5 NA few TGTGCCAGCAGTACGGACAGTGCGGATGAGCAGTTCTTC CASSTDSADEQFF
TRBJ2-3 TRBV18 NA few TGTGCCAGCTCACCTACCAGGGGAGGCGTTGGAGATACGCAGTATTTT CASSPTRGGVGDTQYF
TRBJ2-1 TRBV13 NA few TGTGCCAGCAGCTTAGTACCTTGGGGCGGCAATGAGCAGTTCTTC CASSLVPWGGNEQFF
TRBJ2-1 TRBV7-9 NA NA TGTGCCAGCCAGCCCAAAATCAGCAGGGGCTATGAGCAGTTCTTC CASQPKISRGYEQFF
TRBJ2-7 TRBV4-2 NA NA TGTGCCAGCAGCCAAGATCCTGGACAGTACTACGAGCAGTACTTC CASSQDPGQYYEQYF
TRBJ1-2 TRBV18 NA few TGTGCCAGCTCACCACCCGGCAGTGCGACCTATGGCTACACCTTC CASSPPGSATYGYTF
TRBJ2-5 TRBV30 NA few TGTGCCTGGAGTGCCAGTGGGGAGACCCAGTACTTC CAWSASGETQYF
TRBJ1-4 TRBV7-2 NA NA TGTGCCAGCAGCCCTGAAAACCGGGGTGATCTGTTTTTT CASSPENRGDLFF
TRBJ1-2 TRBV5-6 NA few TGTGCCAGCAGCTTGTACGTGGAAGGCTACACCTTC CASSLYVEGYTF
TRBJ2-1 TRBV29-1 NA few TGCAGCGTTGGATTCGCGGGGGCGGGCAATGAGCAGTTCTTC CSVGFAGAGNEQFF
TRBJ2-7 TRBV10-3 TRBD2 NA TGTGCCATCAGTGGGACTAGCGCACCCTACGAGCAGTACTTC CAISGTSAPYEQYF